These 10 T cell receptor beta chains share one sample of origin, sequenced in a study of PD-1 blockade in mismatch repair-deficient tumors. The protocol was immunoSEQ multiplex PCR, while the TCRdb copy is restricted to in-frame clones and leaves out a portion. The sample contains 100,000 to 150,000 clones, roughly 86% of which appear only once. The specimen comprised peripheral blood, sampled approximately 72 weeks after starting pembrolizumab. The source of these receptors is an adult with mismatch repair-deficient cancer.

V usage is TRBV11-3 and J usage is TRBJ1-2; weak D call: TRBD1 (5 bases). The CDR3 consists of 13 residues. Trimming removed 3 bases from V and 4 bases from J, with 9 bases in between. Germline CDR1 is SGHNT and CDR2 is YENEEA. In DNA, the CDR3 is TGTGCCAGCAGCTTGGGGGGGGTCTATGGCTACACCTTC. Translation: CASSLGGVYGYTF.

The chain combines TRBV2 with TRBJ1-2; 9 bases align to TRBD1. J lost 4 bases, V lost 7 bases, and 7 bases had no gene match. CDR1 SNHLY and CDR2 FYNNEI come from the germline V gene. This CDR3 contains 14 residues. The CDR3: CASKPTGGGYGYTF. The DNA for the CDR3 is TGTGCCAGCAAACCTACAGGGGGCGGCTATGGCTACACCTTC.

This chain joins TRBV10-3 and TRBJ2-2; the D gene is possibly TRBD2 (6 bases). Germline V gene sequence: CDR1 ENHRY, CDR2 SYGVKD. Between the trimmed V and J ends, which lost 6 bases and 0 bases, there was a span of 8 bases. The CDR3 contains 14 residues. The CDR3: CAIRDYTNTGELFF. The CDR3 DNA reads as TGTGCCATCAGGGACTACACGAACACCGGGGAGCTGTTTTTT.

Written as DNA, the CDR3 is TGTGCCAGCAGTTTATTAGCAGAACCCCCCTACAATGAGCAGTTCTTC. Amino acid sequence: CASSLLAEPPYNEQFF. The V call is TRBV28, the J call TRBJ2-1; the D is unclear. The ends were cut back, 1 base at V and 2 bases at J, with 12 bases in the middle. The V gene's germline CDR1 is MDHEN and CDR2 SYDVKM. This CDR3 is built from 16 residues.

V is TRBV5-1 and J is TRBJ1-1; tentatively, D is TRBD1 (5 bases). Germline CDR1 reads SGHRS; CDR2 reads YFSETQ. The V end lost 2 bases, the J end lost 1 base, and 6 bases lay between the germline ends. This CDR3 has 13 amino acids. CDR3 amino acids: CASSFRENTEAFF. CDR3 nucleotide sequence: TGCGCCAGCAGCTTCAGGGAGAACACTGAAGCTTTCTTT.

This chain links TRBV6-5 with TRBJ2-7; 7 positions match TRBD1. V was pared by 5 bases and J by 4 bases, with 5 bases of the junction left unmatched. This CDR3 contains 13 residues. CDR1 and CDR2 (germline): MNHEY, SVGAGI. The CDR3 DNA follows: TGTGCCAGCAGTCCCGGGACAGCTTACGAGCAGTACTTC. Translation gives CASSPGTAYEQYF.

CDR3 sequence: CASSLAGLSTDTQYF. The CDR3 nucleotides are TGTGCCAGCAGCTTAGCTGGACTGAGCACAGATACGCAGTATTTT. This rearrangement joins TRBV7-2 to TRBJ2-3; D is possibly TRBD2 (5 bases). CDR3 length: 15 amino acids. Trimming took off 0 bases at V and 0 bases at J, with 7 bases between the two ends. CDR1 SGHTA and CDR2 FQGNSA come from the germline V gene.

Here the CDR3 reads CASSLASSGSEYNEQFF. The CDR3 DNA sequence: TGCGCCAGCAGCTTGGCGTCTAGCGGGAGTGAATACAATGAGCAGTTCTTC. The V and J genes are TRBV5-1 and TRBJ2-1; 10 bases are shared with TRBD2. This CDR3 contains 17 residues. Germline V CDR1 and CDR2: SGHRS, YFSETQ. Trimming took 0 bases from V and 4 from J; bases not matched to a gene: 7.

This clone was detected only once. The rearrangement links TRBV5-6 to TRBJ2-7, with 7 bases matching TRBD1. Germline V CDR1 and CDR2: SGHDT, YYEEEE. The CDR3 runs 11 residues. Germline trimming cut 3 bases from V and 7 bases from J; bases unmatched to any gene: 1. CDR3 nucleotide sequence: TGTGCCAGCAGCTCGACAGGGGAGCAGTACTTC. Translating it yields CASSSTGEQYF.

The V and J genes are TRBV6-5 and TRBJ2-7; the D gene is possibly TRBD2 (7 bases). Germline assignment: CDR1 MNHEY and CDR2 SVGAGI. V gave up 6 bases and J gave up 4 bases, with 16 bases separating them. CDR3 size: 14 residues. This CDR3 reads CASRPQGGGYEQYF. CDR3 DNA: TGTGCCAGCAGACCACAGGGAGGGGGGTACGAGCAGTACTTC.